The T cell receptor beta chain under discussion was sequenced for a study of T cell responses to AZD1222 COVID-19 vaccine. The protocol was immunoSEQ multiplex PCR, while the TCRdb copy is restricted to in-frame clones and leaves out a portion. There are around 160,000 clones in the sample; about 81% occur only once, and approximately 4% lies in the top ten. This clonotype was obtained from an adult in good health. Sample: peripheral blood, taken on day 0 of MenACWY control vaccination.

The CDR3 sequence is CASSPGDVGRLNTIYF. The CDR3 DNA follows: TGTGCCAGCAGCCCAGGGGATGTGGGGCGGTTGAACACCATATATTTT. This chain uses TRBV9 with TRBJ1-3; possibly TRBD1 for D (6 bases). This CDR3 spans 16 amino acids. The germline V gene encodes CDR1 SGDLS and CDR2 YYNGEE. V lost 4 bases and J 7 bases, leaving 21 bases between the germline ends.